This TCR beta chain came from a study of T-cell reconstitution after alpha-beta-depleted transplantation in children. About this clonotype: Its matching antigen is unknown.

Whole-study findings and limits: There were some patients whose high TCRbeta diversity at day 60 came from surviving recipient T cells and thymic progenitors. Reportedly, only several hundred clones from non-depleted graft cells drove alpha-beta T-cell counts at about two months.

The library targeted TCRbeta and was prepared with unique molecular identifiers. TCRdb used MiXCR to reprocess the PCR reads, holding one entry per CDR3 protein. Altogether about 440,000 distinct CDR3 sequences are present, over 40% being singletons, with the ten largest covering under 30%. The sample here was PBMCs, taken before TCRalphabeta/CD19-depleted stem cell transplant. This sequence originates from a girl aged 2-10 years with aplastic anemia, due to receive a stem cell transplant.

CDR3: CASSDGKNIQYF. CDR3 coding DNA: TGCGCCAGCAGCGACGGCAAAAACATTCAGTACTTC. The rearrangement joins TRBV5-1 to TRBJ2-4; D is uncertain. The germline gives CDR1 SGHRS, CDR2 YFSETQ. The V gene lost 4 bases and the J gene lost 3 bases, with 5 bases spanning the gap. The CDR3 length is 12 residues.